This TCR beta chain was sequenced for a study of cytomegalovirus exposure and HLA in healthy donors. The CDR3 spans 15 residues. Germline V gene data show CDR1 as LNHNV and CDR2 as YYDKDF (reference sequence). TCRdb keeps only in-frame clones here, not all; method: immunoSEQ multiplex PCR. The table lists some 75,000 clones, 90% to 97% of them singletons. Study-wide results and caveats: Confirmation was obtained in vitro that a few CMV-associated chains are specific for CMV antigens.

Comment on this clone: Its antigen is undetermined. One junction end does not reproduce the germline sequence, and a read error may be involved.

The chain joins TRBV15 to TRBJ1-2; 8 nucleotides agree with TRBD1. What was sequenced was PBMCs. The sequence was obtained from a woman younger than 30 in good health and CMV-seronegative. The CDR3 DNA sequence: TGTGCCACTAGCAGACAGGGGATCGATAGCGATGGCTACACCTTC. Translated, it gives CATSRQGIDSDGYTF.